This TCR beta chain was identified in a study of OX40 agonist ivuxolimab in advanced cancers. With respect to the entire study: The costimulatory receptor OX40 (CD134) was targeted by ivuxolimab, a fully human IgG2 agonistic monoclonal antibody. Intravenous ivuxolimab was administered to patients every 2 weeks at six dose levels: 0.01, 0.1, 0.3, 1.5, 3 and 10 mg/kg. Of the roughly 52 dose-escalation patients, hepatocellular carcinoma was present in around 19, melanoma in approximately 15, renal cell carcinoma in 9 and head and neck cancer in 9. A male proportion of around 80% and a mean age of around 60 years, ranging from about 20 to 85, were recorded for the dose-escalation cohort. Patients were allowed to have had prior anti-PD-1, anti-PD-L1 or anti-CTLA-4 therapy, and roughly 40% of the dose-escalation patients had been treated with checkpoint inhibitors. Partial responses were achieved by three dose-escalation patients, of whom one had hepatocellular carcinoma and two had cutaneous melanoma. Peripheral TCRbeta sequencing was intended to test whether TCR sequence diversity was altered and clonal T-cell expansion was caused by ivuxolimab. The paper covers the monotherapy dose-escalation part of the phase I ivuxolimab trial, which included N = 52 patients.

Patients with autoimmune disease history or receiving systemic immunosuppression were excluded from the trial. Peripheral blood for TCR sequencing was collected from all dose cohorts at baseline, on cycle 4 day 1, and on cycle 7 day 1. The samples were taken from a phase I, first-in-human, multicenter, open-label dose-escalation trial of ivuxolimab. Adults with locally advanced or metastatic melanoma, renal cell carcinoma, hepatocellular carcinoma or head and neck squamous cell carcinoma were enrolled in the trial. CD4+ and CD8+ T cells were sorted separately from peripheral blood before TCR sequencing. The junction shows trimming of 1 base on V and 5 bases on J, plus 5 bases between the germline ends. The CDR3 sequence holds 11 residues, the cysteine and phenylalanine included. Just the 33-base CDR3 DNA is kept, in frame starting at base 1. The germline V gene (reference sequence) supplies CDR1 GTSNPN and CDR2 SVGIG.

With regard to this clone: No antigen is known for it. There are no base qualities to consult, and no much larger clone falls within one base.

Summary of the overall study and its limitations: The antigen specificity of the clonally expanded peripheral T cells was not determined. Low levels of normalized T-cell clonal expansion were also seen in some patients who did not respond. Partial responders in the 0.1-3.0 mg/kg groups had among the lowest normalized peripheral clonal expansion, especially among CD8+ T cells. At doses of 0.1 to 3.0 mg/kg, clonal expansion of both CD4+ and CD8+ T cells in blood was seen between baseline and week 6. On average, CD8+ T cells showed more expanded clones than CD4+ T cells after ivuxolimab.

Genomic DNA was extracted from sorted cells for sequencing of the TCRbeta CDR3 region. TCRbeta CDR3 regions were sequenced using the immunoSEQ Assay. Sourced from immuneACCESS, this table was stored by TCRdb with only in-frame sequences that have V and J called. A share of the clones is absent; for the studies checked, an unresolved V gene accounts for under half, and the remainder has no known explanation. For this sample the table gives 76,000 or so clones, of which about 89% were detected only once. Of the sample, 0.7% to 0.9% falls within the top ten clones. The rearranged segments are TRBV30 and TRBJ1-2; the D gene cannot be named for sure. The origin of this receptor is an adult with an advanced solid tumor such as melanoma, head and neck, liver or kidney cancer. The sample was CD4+ or CD8+ T cells sorted from blood, taken in a trial of the OX40 agonist ivuxolimab. The CDR3 loop reads CAWSEAYGYTF. The nucleotide sequence reads TGTGCCTGGAGTGAAGCATATGGCTACACCTTC.